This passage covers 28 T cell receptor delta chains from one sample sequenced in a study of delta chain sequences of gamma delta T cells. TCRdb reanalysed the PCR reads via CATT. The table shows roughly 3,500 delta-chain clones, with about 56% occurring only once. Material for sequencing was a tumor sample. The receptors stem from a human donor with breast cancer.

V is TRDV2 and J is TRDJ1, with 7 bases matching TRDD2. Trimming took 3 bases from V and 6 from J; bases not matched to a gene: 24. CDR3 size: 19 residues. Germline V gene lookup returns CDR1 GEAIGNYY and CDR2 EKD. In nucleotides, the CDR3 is TGTGCCTGTGACGACCTTCCTCTTACTGGAAGATACAAGACCAATAAACTCATCTTT. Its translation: CACDDLPLTGRYKTNKLIF.

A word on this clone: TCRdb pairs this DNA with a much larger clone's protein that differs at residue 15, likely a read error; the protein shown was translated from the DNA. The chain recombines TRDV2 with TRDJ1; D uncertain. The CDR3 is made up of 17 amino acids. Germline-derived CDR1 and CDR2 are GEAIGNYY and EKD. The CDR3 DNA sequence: TGTGCCTGTGACTCATCCACACCCCGCTTGAACACCGATAAACACATCTTT. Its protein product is CACDSSTPRLNTDKHIF.

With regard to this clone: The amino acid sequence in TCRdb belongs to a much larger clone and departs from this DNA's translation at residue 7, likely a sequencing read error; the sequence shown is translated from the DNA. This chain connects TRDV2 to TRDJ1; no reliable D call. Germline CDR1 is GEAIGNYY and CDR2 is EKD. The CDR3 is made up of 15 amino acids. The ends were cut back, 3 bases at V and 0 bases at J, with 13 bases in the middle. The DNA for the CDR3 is TGTGCCTGTGACCCAGTGGTGGAGGACACCGATAAACTCATCTTT. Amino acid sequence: CACDPVVEDTDKLIF.

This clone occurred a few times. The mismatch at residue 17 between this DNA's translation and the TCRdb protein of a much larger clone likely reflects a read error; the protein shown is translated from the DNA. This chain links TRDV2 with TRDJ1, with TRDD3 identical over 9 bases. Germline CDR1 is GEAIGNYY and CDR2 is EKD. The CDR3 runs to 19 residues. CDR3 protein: CACDSLWQTGIRYTDKPIF. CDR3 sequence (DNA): TGTGCCTGTGACTCCCTTTGGCAAACGGGGATACGTTACACCGATAAACCCATCTTT.

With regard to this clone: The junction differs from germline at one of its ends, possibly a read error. CDR3: CACDTVPTTGGRHTINTDKHIF. In DNA form, the CDR3 reads TGTGCCTGTGACACCGTCCCTACCACTGGGGGAAGACACACCATTAACACCGATAAACACATCTTT. The chain links TRDV2 to TRDJ1; 9 bases are a match to TRDD3. The germline V gene encodes CDR1 GEAIGNYY and CDR2 EKD. The CDR3 is 22 residues long.

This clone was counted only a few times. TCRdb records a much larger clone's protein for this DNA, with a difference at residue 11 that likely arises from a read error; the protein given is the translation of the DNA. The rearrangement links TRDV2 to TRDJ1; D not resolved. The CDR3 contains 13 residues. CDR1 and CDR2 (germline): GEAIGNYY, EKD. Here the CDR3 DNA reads TGTGCCTGCGACGAGATAACAACCGATAAACCCATCTTT. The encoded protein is CACDEITTDKPIF.

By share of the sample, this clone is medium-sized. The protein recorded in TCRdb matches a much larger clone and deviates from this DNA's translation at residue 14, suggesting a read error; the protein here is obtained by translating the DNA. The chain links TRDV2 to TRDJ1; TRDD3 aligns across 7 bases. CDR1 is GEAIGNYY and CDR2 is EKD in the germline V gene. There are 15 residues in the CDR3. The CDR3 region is CACDPVGEDTDKLTF. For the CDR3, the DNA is TGTGCCTGTGACCCAGTGGGGGAGGACACCGATAAACTCACCTTT.

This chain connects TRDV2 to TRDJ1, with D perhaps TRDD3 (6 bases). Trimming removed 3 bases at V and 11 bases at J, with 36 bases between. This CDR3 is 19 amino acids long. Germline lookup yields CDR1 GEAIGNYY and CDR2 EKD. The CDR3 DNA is TGTGCCTGTGACTCCCTTTGGCAAACGGTGATACGATACACCGATATCCTCATCTTT. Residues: CACDSLWQTVIRYTDILIF.

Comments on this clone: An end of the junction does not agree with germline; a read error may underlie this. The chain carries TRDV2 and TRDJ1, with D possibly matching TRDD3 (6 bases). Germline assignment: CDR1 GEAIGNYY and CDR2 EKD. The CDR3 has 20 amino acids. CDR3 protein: CAGETVSRQGDRSYTDKIIF. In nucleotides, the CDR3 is TGTGCCGGTGAGACCGTGTCAAGGCAGGGGGACCGATCTTACACCGATAAAATCATCTTT.

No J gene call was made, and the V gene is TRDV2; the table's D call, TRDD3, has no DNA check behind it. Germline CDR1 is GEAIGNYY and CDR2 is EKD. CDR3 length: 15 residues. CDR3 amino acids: CACDALGDYDDLLFF. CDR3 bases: TGTGCCTGTGACGCGCTGGGGGACTACGATGATCTCCTCTTTTTT.

CDR3 sequence: CAFRILSLRRIEWVRTYTDKLIF. For the CDR3, the DNA is TGTGCCTTTAGAATACTATCCCTACGTCGAATAGAGTGGGTGAGGACGTACACCGATAAACTCATCTTT. The chain recombines TRDV3 with TRDJ1; D is possibly TRDD1 or TRDD2 (5 bases each). Germline V gene lookup returns CDR1 TVYSNPD and CDR2 GDNSRS (reference sequence). This CDR3 comprises 23 residues. With 0 bases removed from V and 0 bases from J, the gap between germline ends came to 38 bases.

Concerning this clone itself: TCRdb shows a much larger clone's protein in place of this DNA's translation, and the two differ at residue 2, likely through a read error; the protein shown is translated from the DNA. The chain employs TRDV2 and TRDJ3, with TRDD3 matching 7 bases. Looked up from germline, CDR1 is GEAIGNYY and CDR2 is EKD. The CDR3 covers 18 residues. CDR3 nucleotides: TGTTCCTGTGACACCCTTGGCGGGGGATTCTGGGACACCCGACAGATGTTTTTC. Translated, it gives CSCDTLGGGFWDTRQMFF.

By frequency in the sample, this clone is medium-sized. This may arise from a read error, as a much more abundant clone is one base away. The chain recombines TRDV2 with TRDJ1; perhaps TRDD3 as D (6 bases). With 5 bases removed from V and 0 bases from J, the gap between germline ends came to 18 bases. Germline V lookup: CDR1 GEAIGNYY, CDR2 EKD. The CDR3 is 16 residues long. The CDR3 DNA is TGTGCCTGTGGCCCACTCGGGGGGACAGACACCGATAAACTCATCTTT. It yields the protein CACGPLGGTDTDKLIF.

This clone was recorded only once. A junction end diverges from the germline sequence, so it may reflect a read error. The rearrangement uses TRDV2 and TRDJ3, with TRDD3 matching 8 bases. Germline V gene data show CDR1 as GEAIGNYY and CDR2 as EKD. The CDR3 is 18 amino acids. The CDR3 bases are TGTGCCTGTGATTTTACTGGGGGCCGCTCCTGGGACACCCGACAGTTGTTTTTC. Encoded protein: CACDFTGGRSWDTRQLFF.

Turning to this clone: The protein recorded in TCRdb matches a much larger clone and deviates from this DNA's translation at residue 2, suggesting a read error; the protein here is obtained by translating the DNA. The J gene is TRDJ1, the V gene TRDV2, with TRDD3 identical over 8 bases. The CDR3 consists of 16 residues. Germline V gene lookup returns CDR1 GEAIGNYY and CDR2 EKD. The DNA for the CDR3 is TGTTCCTGTGACAACCTGGGGGAGGAAAGCACCGATAAACTCATCTTT. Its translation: CSCDNLGEESTDKLIF.

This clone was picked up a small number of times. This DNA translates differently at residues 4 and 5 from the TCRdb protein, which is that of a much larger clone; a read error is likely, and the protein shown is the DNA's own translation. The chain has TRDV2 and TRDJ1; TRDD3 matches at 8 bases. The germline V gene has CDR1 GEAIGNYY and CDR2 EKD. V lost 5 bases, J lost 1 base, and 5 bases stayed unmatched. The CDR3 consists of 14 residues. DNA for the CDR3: TGTGCCTGTGTTCTACTGGGGGGCACCGATAAACTCATCTTT. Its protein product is CACVLLGGTDKLIF.

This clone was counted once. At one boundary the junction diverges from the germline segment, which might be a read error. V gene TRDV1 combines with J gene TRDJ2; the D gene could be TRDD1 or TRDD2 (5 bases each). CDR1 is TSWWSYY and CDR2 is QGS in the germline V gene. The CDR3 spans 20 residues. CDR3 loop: CSLAEIFGPFVLRLTAQLFF. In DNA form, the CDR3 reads TGTTCTCTTGCGGAAATCTTTGGACCCTTCGTTCTCCGTTTGACAGCACAACTCTTCTTT.

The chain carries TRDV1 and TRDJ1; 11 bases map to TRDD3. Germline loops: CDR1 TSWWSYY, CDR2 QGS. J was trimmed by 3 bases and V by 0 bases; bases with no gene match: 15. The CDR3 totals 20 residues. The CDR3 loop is CALGELERGELGDSSDKLIF. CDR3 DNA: TGTGCTCTTGGGGAACTAGAGCGGGGGGAACTGGGGGATAGTTCCGATAAACTCATCTTT.

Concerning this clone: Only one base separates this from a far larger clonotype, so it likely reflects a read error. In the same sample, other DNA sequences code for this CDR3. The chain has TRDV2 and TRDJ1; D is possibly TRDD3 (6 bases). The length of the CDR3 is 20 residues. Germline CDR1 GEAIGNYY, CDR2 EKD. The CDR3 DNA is TGTGCCTGTGACACCGTGTCAAGGGAGGGGGACCGACCTTACACCGATAAACTCATTTTT. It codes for CACDTVSREGDRPYTDKLIF.

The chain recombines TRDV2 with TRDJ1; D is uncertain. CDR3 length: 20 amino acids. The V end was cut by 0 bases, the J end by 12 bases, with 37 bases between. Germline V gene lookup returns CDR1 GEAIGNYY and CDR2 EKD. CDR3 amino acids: CACDTVAREGDRPYTGKIIF. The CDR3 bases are TGTGCCTGTGACACCGTGGCAAGAGAGGGAGACCGACCTTACACCGGAAAGATCATCTTT.

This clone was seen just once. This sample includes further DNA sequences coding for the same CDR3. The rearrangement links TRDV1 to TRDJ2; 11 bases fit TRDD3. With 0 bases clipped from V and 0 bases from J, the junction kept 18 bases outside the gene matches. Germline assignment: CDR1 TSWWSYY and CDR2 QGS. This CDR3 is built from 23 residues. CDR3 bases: TGTGCTCTTGGGGAACTACCCTACGGGTTCGTGGGGGATACGCGCGCTTTGACAGCACAACTCTTCTTT. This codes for CALGELPYGFVGDTRALTAQLFF.

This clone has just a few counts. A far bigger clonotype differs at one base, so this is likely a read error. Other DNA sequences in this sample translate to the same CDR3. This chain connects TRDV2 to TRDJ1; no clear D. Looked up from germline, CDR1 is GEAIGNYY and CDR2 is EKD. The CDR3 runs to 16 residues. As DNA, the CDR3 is TGTGCCTGCGACACGATTGGGCACATCGTGACCGATAAACTCATCTTT. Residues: CACDTIGHIVTDKLIF.

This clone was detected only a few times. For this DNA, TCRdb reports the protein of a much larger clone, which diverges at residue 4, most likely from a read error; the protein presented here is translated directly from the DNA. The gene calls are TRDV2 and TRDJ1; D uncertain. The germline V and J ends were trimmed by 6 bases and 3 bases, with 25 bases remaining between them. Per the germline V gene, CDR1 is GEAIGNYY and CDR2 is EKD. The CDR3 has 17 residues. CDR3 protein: CACYPIQPPEFSDKLIF. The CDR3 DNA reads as TGTGCCTGTTACCCAATACAACCTCCAGAGTTCTCCGATAAACTCATCTTT.

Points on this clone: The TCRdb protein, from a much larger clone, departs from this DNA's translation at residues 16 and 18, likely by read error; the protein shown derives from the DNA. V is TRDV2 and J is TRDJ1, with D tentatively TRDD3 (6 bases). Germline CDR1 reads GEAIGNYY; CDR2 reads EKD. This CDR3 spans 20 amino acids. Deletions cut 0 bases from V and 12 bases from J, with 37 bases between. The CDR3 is CACDTVSREGDRPYTEKIIF. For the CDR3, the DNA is TGTGCCTGTGACACCGTGTCAAGGGAGGGGGACCGACCTTACACCGAAAAAATCATCTTT.

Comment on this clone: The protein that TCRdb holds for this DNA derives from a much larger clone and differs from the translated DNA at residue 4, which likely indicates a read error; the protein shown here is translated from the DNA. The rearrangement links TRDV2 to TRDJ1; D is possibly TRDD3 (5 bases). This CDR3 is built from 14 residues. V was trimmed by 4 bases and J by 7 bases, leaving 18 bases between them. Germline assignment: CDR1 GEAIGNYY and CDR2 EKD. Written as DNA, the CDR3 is TGTGCCTGTGAAACCGTTGTTCAGGGATTTAAACTCATCTTT. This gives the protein CACETVVQGFKLIF.

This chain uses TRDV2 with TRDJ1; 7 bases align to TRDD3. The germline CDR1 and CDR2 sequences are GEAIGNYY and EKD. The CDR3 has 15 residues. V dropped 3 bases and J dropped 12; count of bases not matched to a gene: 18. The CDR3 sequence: CACDALGIRGRQIIF. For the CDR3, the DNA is TGTGCCTGTGACGCCCTGGGGATAAGGGGGAGACAGATCATCTTT.

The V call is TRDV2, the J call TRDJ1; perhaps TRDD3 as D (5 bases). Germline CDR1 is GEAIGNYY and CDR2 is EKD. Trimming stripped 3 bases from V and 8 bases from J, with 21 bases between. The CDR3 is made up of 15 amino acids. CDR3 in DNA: TGTGCCTGTGACGAAGCGGCTGAGGATAAAGAGAAACTCATCTTT. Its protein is CACDEAAEDKEKLIF.

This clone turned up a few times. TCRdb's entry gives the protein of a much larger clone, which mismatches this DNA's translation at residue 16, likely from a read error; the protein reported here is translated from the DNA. CDR3 amino acids: CACDTIGWGIRDGVDELIF. In DNA, the CDR3 is TGTGCCTGTGACACTATAGGCTGGGGGATACGCGACGGGGTCGATGAACTCATCTTT. V and J are TRDV2 and TRDJ1; TRDD3 agrees at 12 bases. This CDR3 is 19 amino acids long. Germline V gives CDR1 GEAIGNYY, CDR2 EKD.